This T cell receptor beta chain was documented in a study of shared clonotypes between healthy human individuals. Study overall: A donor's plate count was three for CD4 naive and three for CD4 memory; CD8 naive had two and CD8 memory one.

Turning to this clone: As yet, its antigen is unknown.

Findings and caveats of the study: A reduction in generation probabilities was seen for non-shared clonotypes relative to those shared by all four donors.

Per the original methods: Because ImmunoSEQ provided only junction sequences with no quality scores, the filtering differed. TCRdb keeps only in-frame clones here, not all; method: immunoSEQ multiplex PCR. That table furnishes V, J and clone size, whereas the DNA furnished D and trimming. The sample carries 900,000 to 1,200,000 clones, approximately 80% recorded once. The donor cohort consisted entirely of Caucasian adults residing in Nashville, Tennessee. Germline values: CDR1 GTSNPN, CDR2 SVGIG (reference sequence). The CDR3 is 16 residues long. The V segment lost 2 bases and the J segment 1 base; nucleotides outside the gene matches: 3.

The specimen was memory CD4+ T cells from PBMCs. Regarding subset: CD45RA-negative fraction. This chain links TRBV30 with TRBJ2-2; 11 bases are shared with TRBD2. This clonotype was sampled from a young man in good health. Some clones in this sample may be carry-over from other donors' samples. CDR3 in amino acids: CAWSRSGRGNTGELFF. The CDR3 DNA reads TGTGCCTGGAGTCGTAGCGGGAGGGGGAACACCGGGGAGCTGTTTTTT.